These 5 T cell receptor beta chains were all obtained from the same sample, sequenced in a study of T cell responses to AZD1222 COVID-19 vaccine. The repertoire was sequenced with immunoSEQ multiplex PCR; TCRdb's copy has only in-frame clones and lacks some. Found here are under 150,000 clones, approximately 93% of them singletons; the top ten hold approximately 5.4%. The sequenced sample was peripheral blood, obtained on day 0 of AZD1222 vaccination. The source is an adult in good health.

The chain couples TRBV28 to TRBJ1-5; maybe TRBD1 (6 bases). V shed 8 bases and J shed 7 bases, with 18 bases lying between them. Germline CDR1 is MDHEN and CDR2 is SYDVKM. The CDR3 has 14 amino acids. The CDR3 loop is CASRGGGTGQPQHF. CDR3 DNA sequence: TGTGCCAGCCGAGGAGGGGGGACGGGGCAGCCCCAGCATTTT.

In its sample, this clone was seen once. The chain recombines TRBV18 with TRBJ2-1; no firm D call. Germline loops: CDR1 KGHSH, CDR2 LQKENI. Trimming left V 3 bases short and J 5 bases short, with 11 bases between. The CDR3 spans 14 residues. The CDR3 DNA sequence: TGTGCCAGCTCACCTGGTCAGGTTAACAATGAGCAGTTCTTC. Translation: CASSPGQVNNEQFF. Variable domain in full (rest from reference TRBV18 and TRBJ2-1): NAGVMQNPRHLVRRRGQEARLRCSPMKGHSHVYWYRQLPEEGLKFMVYLQKENIIDESGMPKERFSAEFPKEGPSILRIQQVVRGDSAAYFCASSPGQVNNEQFFGPGTRLTVL.

The rearrangement joins TRBV7-9 to TRBJ1-2, with D unresolved. Germline assignment: CDR1 SEHNR and CDR2 FQNEAQ (reference sequence). The CDR3 totals 13 residues. V dropped 7 bases and J dropped 6 bases, with 15 bases sitting between them. The CDR3 region has the DNA TGTGCCAGCACCAACGTCGAGCAGCATGGCTACACCTTC. Amino acid sequence: CASTNVEQHGYTF.

The rearrangement uses TRBV5-1 and TRBJ2-3; 7 bases align to TRBD1. Per the germline V gene, CDR1 is SGHRS and CDR2 is YFSETQ. V shed 4 bases and J 1 base; nucleotides not matched to a gene: 6. The length of the CDR3 is 15 residues. The CDR3 protein is CASSVTGFGTDTQYF. The CDR3 coding sequence is TGCGCCAGCAGCGTGACAGGGTTCGGCACAGATACGCAGTATTTT.

In this sample, this clone turned up a few times. V usage is TRBV28 and J usage is TRBJ2-1; TRBD2 is a possible D gene (5 bases). The germline CDR1 and CDR2 sequences are MDHEN and SYDVKM. This CDR3 is built from 14 residues. Deletions cut 11 bases from V and 4 bases from J, with 18 bases between. The CDR3 DNA sequence: TGTGCCGGTACTAGTCGAGTGGGATACAATGAGCAGTTCTTC. Protein: CAGTSRVGYNEQFF.